This entry lists 20 T cell receptor beta chains sequenced from one sample in a study of control samples from healthy donors and cancer patients. Profiling relied on immunoSEQ multiplex PCR, and the TCRdb table lists in-frame clones only, not all of them. The repertoire holds tens of thousands of clones, with about 92% as singletons. Sequencing was carried out using PBMCs. The receptor source for this set is a middle-aged man with colorectal cancer.

The chain joins TRBV10-3 to TRBJ2-3; 8 bases match TRBD2. Per germline, CDR1 ENHRY and CDR2 SYGVKD. V trimming: 9 bases; J trimming: 5 bases; junction bases outside the gene matches: 4. The CDR3 has 12 amino acids. The CDR3 DNA reads TGTGCCATTAGCGGGGCCCTAGATACGCAGTATTTT. It specifies CAISGALDTQYF.

This clone has more than one count but fewer than ten. V is TRBV9 and J is TRBJ1-5; D remains unclear. Trimming pared 0 bases from V and 2 bases from J, leaving 9 bases between. Germline CDR1 SGDLS, CDR2 YYNGEE. The CDR3 covers 15 residues. The CDR3 spells CASSVDGAGNQPQHF. Written as DNA, the CDR3 is TGTGCCAGCAGCGTAGACGGAGCCGGCAATCAGCCCCAGCATTTT.

V gene TRBV5-1 combines with J gene TRBJ2-7; D gene uncertain. V gave up 1 base and J gave up 0 bases, with 5 bases separating them. Looked up from germline, CDR1 is SGHRS and CDR2 is YFSETQ. This CDR3 has 13 amino acids. CDR3 DNA: TGCGCCAGCAGCTTGACAGCCTCCTACGAGCAGTACTTC. This encodes CASSLTASYEQYF.

The chain employs TRBV13 and TRBJ2-1, with TRBD2 matching over 9 bases. The CDR3 has 16 residues. The junction had 6 bases not matched to a gene; V was cut back by 3 bases and J by 3 bases. Germline V gene data show CDR1 as PRHDT and CDR2 as FYEKMQ (reference sequence). CDR3 sequence reads: CASSLGGGAVYNEQFF. The CDR3 nucleotides are TGTGCCAGCAGCTTGGGCGGGGGGGCCGTCTACAATGAGCAGTTCTTC.

Here the CDR3 DNA reads TGTGCCAGCAGTTACCGGGGACGAGAGACCCAGTACTTC. This gives the protein CASSYRGRETQYF. V and J are TRBV6-2 or TRBV6-3 and TRBJ2-5; perhaps D is TRBD1 or TRBD2 (5 bases each). V was cut by 2 bases and J by 4 bases, with 8 bases left in between. The CDR3 is 13 amino acids. Germline CDR1 MNHEY, CDR2 SVGEGT.

This clone was counted once. The chain has TRBV6-5 and TRBJ2-1; 10 bases agree with TRBD1. This CDR3 contains 15 residues. The V segment lost 2 bases and the J segment 7 bases; nucleotides outside the gene matches: 5. Looked up from germline, CDR1 is MNHEY and CDR2 is SVGAGI. CDR3 bases: TGTGCCAGCAGTTACGCTGGACAGGGGGGAAATGAGCAGTTCTTC. Amino acids: CASSYAGQGGNEQFF.

The chain recombines TRBV7-9 with TRBJ2-1; tentative D call: TRBD1 (6 bases). Germline CDR1 and CDR2: SEHNR and FQNEAQ (reference sequence). This CDR3 contains 15 residues. V was shortened by 5 bases and J by 6 bases, with 17 bases between the two germline ends. CDR3 coding DNA: TGTGCCAGCAGCATTCCACTACAACAGGGCAATGAGCAGTTCTTC. Translating it yields CASSIPLQQGNEQFF.

This rearrangement joins TRBV3-1 (or the pseudogene TRBV3-2) to TRBJ2-7, with TRBD2 as a possible D gene (5 bases). Per germline, CDR1 LGHDT and CDR2 YNNKEL (reference sequence). The CDR3 length is 15 residues. V lost 0 bases and J 8 bases, leaving 17 bases between the germline ends. The CDR3 loop is CASSQDFAVPGKQYF. CDR3 DNA sequence: TGTGCCAGCAGCCAAGACTTTGCGGTACCCGGGAAGCAGTACTTC.

V and J are TRBV5-6 and TRBJ1-1; 7 bases line up with TRBD1. The CDR3 covers 15 residues. Germline loops: CDR1 SGHDT, CDR2 YYEEEE. The V gene end was trimmed by 0 bases and the J gene end by 7 bases; junction bases not matched to a gene: 9. This chain's CDR3 is CASSLARTGEREAFF. The CDR3 DNA follows: TGTGCCAGCAGCTTGGCCAGAACAGGGGAACGTGAAGCTTTCTTT.

The chain employs TRBV9 and TRBJ2-4; possible D gene TRBD1, 5 bases. Per germline, CDR1 SGDLS and CDR2 YYNGEE. V gave up 1 base and J gave up 5 bases, with 16 bases separating them. There are 16 residues in the CDR3. The CDR3 is CASSVRQGGIENIQYF. For the CDR3, the DNA is TGTGCCAGCAGCGTACGGCAGGGCGGTATTGAAAACATTCAGTACTTC.

The chain uses TRBV6-5 and TRBJ1-5; D is uncertain. Germline V gene sequence: CDR1 MNHEY, CDR2 SVGAGI. V lost 0 bases and J 0 bases, leaving 6 bases between the germline ends. This CDR3 comprises 15 residues. For the CDR3, the DNA is TGTGCCAGCAGTTACTCGAGTGATAGCAATCAGCCCCAGCATTTT. Its protein product is CASSYSSDSNQPQHF.

The chain has TRBV9 and TRBJ1-5, with a weak D call TRBD1 (5 bases). CDR1 and CDR2 from the germline V gene are SGDLS and YYNGEE. The CDR3 loop spans 16 amino acids. The ends were cut back, 4 bases at V and 9 bases at J, with 23 bases in the middle. CDR3 DNA sequence: TGTGCCAGCAGCCCAACGGGGGTCCCGCTGGAGGGGCCCCAGCATTTT. It codes for CASSPTGVPLEGPQHF.

This chain joins TRBV7-9 and TRBJ1-2, with 9 bases matching TRBD1. The CDR3 is 14 residues long. The junction had 5 bases not matched to a gene; V was cut back by 5 bases and J by 4 bases. Germline-derived CDR1 and CDR2 are SEHNR and FQNEAQ (reference sequence). CDR3 DNA: TGTGCCAGCAGCGGGTGGGACAGGGCCTATGGCTACACCTTC. Encoded protein: CASSGWDRAYGYTF.

This clone was seen a few times. V usage is TRBV7-3 and J usage is TRBJ1-6; D perhaps matches TRBD1 (5 bases). Trimming took 5 bases from V and 6 from J, leaving 14 bases between them. This CDR3 region has 15 residues. Germline V CDR1 and CDR2: SGHTA, FQGTGA. In DNA, the CDR3 is TGTGCCAGCAGCCTCAGGGACGCGGCTAATTCACCCCTCCACTTT. Its translation: CASSLRDAANSPLHF.

This chain uses TRBV6-5 with TRBJ1-2; weak D call: TRBD1 (6 bases). The V gene lost 0 bases and the J gene lost 2 bases, with 10 bases spanning the gap. This CDR3 comprises 15 residues. CDR1 is MNHEY, CDR2 SVGAGI, per germline. In nucleotides, the CDR3 is TGTGCCAGCAGTTACTCGGGGGGCTCAAACTATGGCTACACCTTC. Protein sequence: CASSYSGGSNYGYTF.

The chain is built from TRBV6-5 and TRBJ1-2; perhaps TRBD1 as D (6 bases). Per germline, CDR1 MNHEY and CDR2 SVGAGI. V was clipped by 5 bases and J by 8 bases, with 12 bases between them. The CDR3 consists of 12 residues. The CDR3 nucleotides read TGTGCCAGCAGTCGGACAGATAGAGGCTACACCTTC. Translation: CASSRTDRGYTF.

This chain connects TRBV7-8 to TRBJ2-5; TRBD1 aligns across 8 bases. Germline V gene sequence: CDR1 SGHVS, CDR2 FQNEAQ. V lost 5 bases, J lost 4 bases, and 9 bases stayed unmatched. This CDR3 comprises 15 residues. CDR3 DNA: TGTGCCAGCAGCCTCCAGGGGGCGCTCGGAGAGACCCAGTACTTC. Encoded protein: CASSLQGALGETQYF.

The chain has TRBV5-1 and TRBJ1-5; no clear D gene. The CDR3 is 13 amino acids. Germline V gene sequence: CDR1 SGHRS, CDR2 YFSETQ. With 0 bases removed from V and 7 bases from J, the gap between germline ends came to 8 bases. In nucleotides, the CDR3 is TGCGCCAGCAGCTTGGATGCGCAACAGCCCCAGCATTTT. Protein sequence: CASSLDAQQPQHF.

This rearrangement joins TRBV7-3 to TRBJ2-7; maybe TRBD1 (6 bases). CDR1 is SGHTA, CDR2 FQGTGA, per germline. The CDR3 sequence is 15 residues long. V lost 4 bases to trimming and J lost 4 bases, with 17 bases between them. The CDR3 is CASSSQGPGLYEQYF. Written as DNA, the CDR3 is TGTGCCAGCAGCTCACAGGGCCCTGGTCTATACGAGCAGTACTTC.

V and J are TRBV12-2 and TRBJ2-3; the D call of TRBD2 is as the table states it, not checked on the DNA. TRBV12-2 is a listed pseudogene. The CDR3 contains 16 residues. The CDR3 spells CASRLADYLITDTQYF. The CDR3 coding sequence is TGTGCAAGTCGCTTAGCGGACTACCTCATCACAGATACGCAGTATTTT.